This TCR beta chain was sequenced for a study of T-cell reconstitution after alpha-beta-depleted transplantation in children. The CDR3 runs 12 residues. Trimming took 5 bases from V and 7 from J, leaving 12 bases between them. The germline CDR1 and CDR2 sequences are LNHNV and YYDKDF (reference sequence). Library preparation (for TCRbeta) was performed with unique molecular identifiers. TCRdb used MiXCR to reprocess the PCR reads, holding one entry per CDR3 protein. The sample lists some 250,000 distinct CDR3 sequences, 12% occurring once. This clonotype was counted ten times or more. V gene TRBV15 combines with J gene TRBJ2-7; the D is unclear. The receptor's source is a human donor who donated a stem cell graft to a child with acute lymphoblastic leukemia. This material consisted of PBMCs from the stem cell graft donor, taken from the stem cell graft. This chain's CDR3 is CATSPERKEQYF. The CDR3 DNA reads TGTGCCACCAGCCCCGAAAGAAAAGAGCAGTACTTC.